A single sample is the source of the 19 T cell receptor beta chains below, sequenced in a study of Ad26.COV2.S vaccination and SARS-CoV-2 variants (dated by TCRdb to the early 2020s). Taken with the paper, the label for treatment or condition translates to: 15 to 20 received Ad26.COV2.S at low or high dose, single or two shots; roughly five received placebo; per-sample allocation not given. For vaccine and placebo recipients, the sequenced repertoires came from samples collected on day 63 after the first injection. Library generation was performed with the immunoSEQ multiplex PCR assay. TCRdb's version of the immuneACCESS table is confined to in-frame rearrangements and falls short of the full clone set. An unresolved V gene accounts for under half of the shortfall where checked; the remainder is of unknown origin. The sample table records about 410,000 clones; about 92% of these occur just once. The ten largest clones represent roughly 1.7% of the sample.

The material sequenced was peripheral blood, taken in a trial of Ad26.COV2.S vaccine versus placebo. The origin of the receptors is a person aged 18-65 years who received the Ad26.COV2.S COVID-19 vaccine or a placebo.

The V call is TRBV18, the J call TRBJ1-1; D unclear. In germline, CDR1 is KGHSH, CDR2 LQKENI. The V end lost 2 bases, the J end lost 11 bases, and 12 bases lay between the germline ends. CDR3 size: 12 residues. This chain's CDR3 is CASSPTREEAFF. The CDR3 DNA is TGTGCCAGCTCACCAACGCGGGAAGAGGCTTTCTTT. The entire variable domain, with the rest obtained from reference TRBV18 and TRBJ1-1, is as follows: NAGVMQNPRHLVRRRGQEARLRCSPMKGHSHVYWYRQLPEEGLKFMVYLQKENIIDESGMPKERFSAEFPKEGPSILRIQQVVRGDSAAYFCASSPTREEAFFGQGTRLTVV.

The rearrangement joins TRBV19 to TRBJ2-7; D may be TRBD2 (5 bases). Germline-derived CDR1 and CDR2 are LNHDA and SQIVND (reference sequence). The CDR3 has 13 amino acids. Trimming pared 5 bases from V and 0 bases from J, leaving 8 bases between. CDR3 region: CASSYAGSYEQYF. In nucleotides, the CDR3 is TGTGCCAGTAGTTATGCGGGCTCCTACGAGCAGTACTTC.

The chain uses TRBV11-2 and TRBJ2-1, with D possibly being TRBD2 (5 bases). The CDR3 contains 12 residues. CDR1 is SGHAT, CDR2 FQNNGV, per germline. Between the trimmed V and J ends, which lost 1 base and 10 bases, there was a span of 8 bases. CDR3 sequence reads: CASSLAGGEQFF. CDR3 bases: TGTGCCAGCAGCTTAGCGGGCGGGGAGCAGTTCTTC. The full variable domain, in which reference TRBV11-2 and TRBJ2-1 provide the parts outside the CDR3, is EAGVAQSPRYKIIEKRQSVAFWCNPISGHATLYWYQQILGQGPKLLIQFQNNGVVDDSQLPKDRFSAERLKGVDSTLKIQPAKLEDSAVYLCASSLAGGEQFFGPGTRLTVL.

The J gene is TRBJ2-7, the V gene TRBV27, with 9 bases fitting TRBD1. There are 13 residues in the CDR3. V lost 6 bases to trimming and J lost 5 bases; unmatched junction nucleotides: 5. Germline V gene data show CDR1 as MNHEY and CDR2 as SMNVEV (reference sequence). CDR3: CASSRDRAHEQYF. Here the CDR3 DNA reads TGTGCCAGCAGCCGGGACAGGGCCCACGAGCAGTACTTC.

This chain links TRBV21-1 with TRBJ1-2. TRBV21-1 is labeled a pseudogene. The CDR3 spans 20 residues. CDR3 loop: CASSNNVRCGPRGGLYGYTF. In DNA, the CDR3 is TGTGCCAGCAGCAATAACGTGAGATGCGGGCCCAGGGGGGGCTTATATGGCTACACCTTC.

This clone was counted a few times. The rearrangement joins TRBV5-4 to TRBJ1-1, with D hard to call. The CDR3 covers 13 residues. CDR1 is SGHNT, CDR2 YYREEE, per germline (reference sequence). V was shortened by 1 base and J by 5 bases, with 9 bases between the two germline ends. The CDR3: CASSLRGLTEAFF. The CDR3 coding sequence is TGTGCCAGCAGCTTGCGTGGGTTGACTGAAGCTTTCTTT.

This chain uses TRBV19 with TRBJ2-3; either TRBD1 or TRBD2 may supply D (5 bases each). V lost 9 bases and J lost 2, with 9 bases in between. Germline V gene data show CDR1 as LNHDA and CDR2 as SQIVND (reference sequence). CDR3 length equals 12 residues. This CDR3 is CASWDLTDTQYF. CDR3 sequence (DNA): TGTGCCAGCTGGGACCTCACAGATACGCAGTATTTT.

The chain links TRBV18 to TRBJ2-3; 9 bases agree with TRBD2. From germline, CDR1 is KGHSH and CDR2 LQKENI. The CDR3 loop spans 16 amino acids. The V and J ends lost 0 bases and 0 bases, in that order; junction bases with no gene match: 1. The DNA for the CDR3 is TGTGCCAGCTCACCACCGCTAGCGGGGAGCACAGATACGCAGTATTTT. It is translated as CASSPPLAGSTDTQYF.

This chain links TRBV6-2 or TRBV6-3 with TRBJ2-3; possibly TRBD2 for D (6 bases). CDR3 size: 16 residues. CDR1 is MNHEY and CDR2 is SVGEGT in the germline V gene. Trimming shortened V by 6 bases and J by 5 bases, and 21 bases separated the two germline ends. The CDR3 sequence is CASSRSGGLYRDTQYF. The CDR3 nucleotides read TGTGCCAGCAGCCGCTCGGGTGGACTATATCGAGATACGCAGTATTTT.

The chain links TRBV7-6 to TRBJ2-7, with D maybe TRBD2 (7 bases). Trimming removed 1 base at V and 5 bases at J, with 15 bases between. This CDR3 has 15 residues. Per germline, CDR1 SGHVS and CDR2 FNYEAQ. The CDR3 DNA reads as TGTGCCAGCAGCTTAGGTGGAGGGGGGGGCGACGAGCAGTACTTC. As protein: CASSLGGGGGDEQYF.

The chain carries TRBV10-1 and TRBJ2-5; D gene ambiguous. This CDR3 has 14 amino acids. V lost 5 bases to trimming and J lost 7 bases, with 17 bases between them. CDR1 and CDR2 from the germline V gene are WNHNN and SYGVQD (reference sequence). The CDR3 protein is CASSPQSLMATQYF. CDR3 nucleotides: TGCGCCAGCAGTCCCCAGAGCCTAATGGCGACCCAGTACTTC.

The genes are TRBV3-1 (or the pseudogene TRBV3-2) and TRBJ1-4; 7 nucleotides align to TRBD1. V lost 1 base, J lost 3 bases, and 2 bases stayed unmatched. The CDR3 runs to 15 residues. Germline V gene sequence: CDR1 LGHDT, CDR2 YNNKEL (reference sequence). CDR3 nucleotide sequence: TGTGCCAGCAGCCAAGCGGGACAGCCTAATGAAAAACTGTTTTTT. This encodes CASSQAGQPNEKLFF.

This CDR3 reads CASSLEGSGGGNTIYF. CDR3 DNA sequence: TGCGCCAGCAGCTTGGAGGGCTCAGGGGGTGGAAACACCATATATTTT. The chain combines TRBV5-1 with TRBJ1-3, with TRBD1 identical over 7 bases. Trimming took 0 bases from V and 3 from J; bases not matched to a gene: 6. CDR1 is SGHRS, CDR2 YFSETQ, per germline. The CDR3 totals 16 residues.

The gene calls are TRBV5-8 and TRBJ2-3; D gene uncertain. The V end lost 2 bases, the J end lost 8 bases, and 9 bases lay between the germline ends. Germline V CDR1 and CDR2: SGHTS, YDEGEE. The CDR3 contains 12 residues. The CDR3 loop is CASSFGVGTQYF. The CDR3 coding sequence is TGTGCCAGCAGCTTTGGGGTGGGTACGCAGTATTTT.

The CDR3 is CASSLSEGDGYTF. CDR3 nucleotides: TGCGCCAGCAGCTTGTCTGAGGGAGATGGCTACACCTTC. The chain employs TRBV5-1 and TRBJ1-2; D remains unclear. V lost 1 base and J lost 6, with 10 bases in between. In germline, CDR1 is SGHRS, CDR2 YFSETQ. The CDR3 contains 13 residues.

The chain carries TRBV18 and TRBJ2-1, with a possible D match to TRBD1 (6 bases). CDR1 and CDR2 from the germline V gene are KGHSH and LQKENI. This CDR3 contains 13 residues. V lost 4 bases and J lost 5, with 9 bases in between. The CDR3 here is CASSLGQNNEQFF. As DNA, the CDR3 is TGTGCCAGCTCACTCGGACAGAACAATGAGCAGTTCTTC.

Here the CDR3 reads CASNDDRAYNEQFF. Here the CDR3 DNA reads TGTGCCAGTAACGACGACAGGGCGTACAATGAGCAGTTCTTC. V gene TRBV19 combines with J gene TRBJ2-1, with TRBD1 identical over 7 bases. The germline gives CDR1 LNHDA, CDR2 SQIVND (reference sequence). The CDR3 spans 14 residues. J lost 4 bases, V lost 7 bases, and 7 bases had no gene match.

The chain links TRBV6-4 to TRBJ2-2; 7 bases map to TRBD2. In germline, CDR1 is MRHNA, CDR2 SNTAGT. The CDR3 length is 15 residues. The ends lost 10 bases at V and 6 bases at J; junction bases unmatched: 14. CDR3 nucleotides: TGTGCCAAAACAACTTGGGGACTAACACCCGGGGAGCTGTTTTTT. Encoded protein: CAKTTWGLTPGELFF.

The chain couples TRBV7-6 to TRBJ2-3, with D perhaps matching TRBD1 (5 bases). Germline loops: CDR1 SGHVS, CDR2 FNYEAQ. V was trimmed by 1 base and J by 2 bases, leaving 10 bases between them. The CDR3 loop spans 15 amino acids. This CDR3 is CASSLEGVITDTQYF. CDR3 DNA sequence: TGTGCCAGCAGCTTAGAAGGGGTGATCACAGATACGCAGTATTTT.